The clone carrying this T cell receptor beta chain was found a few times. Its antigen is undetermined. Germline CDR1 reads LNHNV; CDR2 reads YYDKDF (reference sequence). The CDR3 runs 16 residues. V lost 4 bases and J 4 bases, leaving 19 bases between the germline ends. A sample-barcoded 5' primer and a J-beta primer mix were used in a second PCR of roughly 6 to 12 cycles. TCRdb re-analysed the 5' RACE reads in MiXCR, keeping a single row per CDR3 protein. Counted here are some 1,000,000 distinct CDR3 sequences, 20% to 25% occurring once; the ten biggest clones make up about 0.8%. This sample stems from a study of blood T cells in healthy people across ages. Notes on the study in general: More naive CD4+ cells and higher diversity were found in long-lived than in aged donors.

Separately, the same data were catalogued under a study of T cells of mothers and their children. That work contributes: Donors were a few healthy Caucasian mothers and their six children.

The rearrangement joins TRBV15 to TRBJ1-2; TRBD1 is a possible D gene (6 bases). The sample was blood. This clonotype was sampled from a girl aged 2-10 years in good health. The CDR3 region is CATSMNPQGLIYGYTF. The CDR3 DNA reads TGTGCCACCAGCATGAACCCCCAGGGGCTCATCTATGGCTACACCTTC.